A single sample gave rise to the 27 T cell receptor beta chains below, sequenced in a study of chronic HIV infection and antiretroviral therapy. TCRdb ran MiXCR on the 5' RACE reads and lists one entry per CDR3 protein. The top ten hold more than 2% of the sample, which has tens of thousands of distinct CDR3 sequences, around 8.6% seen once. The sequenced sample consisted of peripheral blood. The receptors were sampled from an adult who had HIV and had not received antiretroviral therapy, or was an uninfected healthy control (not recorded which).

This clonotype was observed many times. The CDR3 protein is CSARGFYRALLAKNIQYF. Here the CDR3 DNA reads TGCAGTGCTAGGGGGTTTTACAGGGCTCTCCTAGCCAAAAACATTCAGTACTTC. The J gene is TRBJ2-4, the V gene TRBV20-1; tentative D call: TRBD1 (6 bases). Germline lookup yields CDR1 DFQATT and CDR2 SNEGSKA (reference sequence). This CDR3 is built from 18 residues. Trimming removed 3 bases from V and 0 bases from J, with 21 bases in between.

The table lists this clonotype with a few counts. The CDR3 DNA reads as TGCAGCGTGGGGACAGGGGGAAGCAATCAGCCCCAGCATTTT. Protein sequence: CSVGTGGSNQPQHF. The rearrangement links TRBV29-1 to TRBJ1-5; 11 positions agree with TRBD1. The CDR3 runs to 14 residues. V shed 6 bases and J 1 base; nucleotides not matched to a gene: 2. CDR1 and CDR2 from the germline V gene are SQVTM and ANQGSEA.

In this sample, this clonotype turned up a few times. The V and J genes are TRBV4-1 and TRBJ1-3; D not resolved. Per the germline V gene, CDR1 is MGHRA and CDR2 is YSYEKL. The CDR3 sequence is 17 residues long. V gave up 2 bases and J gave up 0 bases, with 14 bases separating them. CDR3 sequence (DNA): TGCGCCAGCAGCCAATTGGAGGCAGGAGGCTCTGGAAACACCATATATTTT. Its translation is CASSQLEAGGSGNTIYF.

The CDR3 loop is CASSLTGLETQYF. The CDR3 nucleotides read TGCGCCAGCAGCCTGACAGGGTTAGAGACCCAGTACTTC. The chain is built from TRBV4-1 and TRBJ2-5, with 7 bases that match TRBD1. J was trimmed by 4 bases and V by 4 bases; bases with no gene match: 3. Germline CDR1 is MGHRA and CDR2 is YSYEKL. The CDR3 extends over 13 amino acids.

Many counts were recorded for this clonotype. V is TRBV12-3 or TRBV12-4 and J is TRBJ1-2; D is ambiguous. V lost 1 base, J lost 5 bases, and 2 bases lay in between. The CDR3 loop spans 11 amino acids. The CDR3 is CASSLGYGYTF. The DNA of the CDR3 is TGTGCCAGCAGTTTAGGATATGGCTACACCTTC.

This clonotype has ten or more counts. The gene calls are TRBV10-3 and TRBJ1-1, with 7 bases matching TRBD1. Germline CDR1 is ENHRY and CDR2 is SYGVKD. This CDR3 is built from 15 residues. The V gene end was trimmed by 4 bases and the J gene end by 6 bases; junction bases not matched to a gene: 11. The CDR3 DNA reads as TGTGCCATCAGTGTGGCGACAGGGCCAAGGCCTGAAGCTTTCTTT. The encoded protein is CAISVATGPRPEAFF.

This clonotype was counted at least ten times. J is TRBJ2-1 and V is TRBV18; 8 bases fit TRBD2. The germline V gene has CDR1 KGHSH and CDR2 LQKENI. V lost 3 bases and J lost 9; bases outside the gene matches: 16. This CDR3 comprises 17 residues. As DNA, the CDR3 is TGTGCCAGCTCACCGTTCTCGAAACGGGGGGGCCAGAGTGAGCAGTTCTTC. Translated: CASSPFSKRGGQSEQFF.

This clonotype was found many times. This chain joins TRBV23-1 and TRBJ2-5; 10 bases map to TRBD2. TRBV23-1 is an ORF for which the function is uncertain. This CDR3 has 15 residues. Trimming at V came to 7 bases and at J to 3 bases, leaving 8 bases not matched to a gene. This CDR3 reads CASTGTSDSKETQYF. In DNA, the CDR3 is TGCGCCAGCACGGGGACTAGCGATTCGAAAGAGACCCAGTACTTC.

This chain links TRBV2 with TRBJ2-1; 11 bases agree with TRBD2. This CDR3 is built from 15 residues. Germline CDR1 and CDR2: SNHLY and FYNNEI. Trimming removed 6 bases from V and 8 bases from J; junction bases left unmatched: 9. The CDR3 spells CASSYSGRAMYEQFF. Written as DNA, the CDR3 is TGTGCCAGCAGCTATAGCGGGAGGGCCATGTATGAGCAGTTCTTC.

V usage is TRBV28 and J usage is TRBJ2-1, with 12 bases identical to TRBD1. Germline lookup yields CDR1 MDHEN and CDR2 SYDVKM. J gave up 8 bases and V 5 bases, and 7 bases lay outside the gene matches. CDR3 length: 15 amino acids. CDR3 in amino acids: CASSTGTGGRDEQFF. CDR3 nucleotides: TGTGCCAGCAGTACCGGGACAGGGGGCCGCGATGAGCAGTTCTTC.

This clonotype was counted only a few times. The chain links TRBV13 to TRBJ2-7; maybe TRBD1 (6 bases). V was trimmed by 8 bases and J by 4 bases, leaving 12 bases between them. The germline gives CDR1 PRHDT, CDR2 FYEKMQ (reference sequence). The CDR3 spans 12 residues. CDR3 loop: CASGTQDYEQYF. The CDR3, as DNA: TGTGCCAGCGGGACACAAGATTACGAGCAGTACTTC.

The CDR3: CSARDSPQPTGGFSYEQYF. The CDR3 nucleotides are TGCAGTGCTAGAGATAGCCCCCAACCCACAGGGGGGTTCTCCTACGAGCAGTACTTC. The chain uses TRBV20-1 and TRBJ2-7, with TRBD1 identical over 8 bases. Germline trimming cut 0 bases from V and 0 bases from J; bases unmatched to any gene: 16. Germline V gene sequence: CDR1 DFQATT, CDR2 SNEGSKA (reference sequence). There are 19 residues in the CDR3.

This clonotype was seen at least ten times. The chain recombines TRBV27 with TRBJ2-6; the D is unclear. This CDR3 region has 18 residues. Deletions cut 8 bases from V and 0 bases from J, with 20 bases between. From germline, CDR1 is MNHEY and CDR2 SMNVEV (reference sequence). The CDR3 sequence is CASPRWFLGSSGANVLTF. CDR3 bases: TGTGCCAGCCCCCGTTGGTTTTTAGGCTCCTCTGGGGCCAACGTCCTGACTTTC. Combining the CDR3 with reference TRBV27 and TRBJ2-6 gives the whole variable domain EAQVTQNPRYLITVTGKKLTVTCSQNMNHEYMSWYRQDPGLGLRQIYYSMNVEVTDKGDVPEGYKVSRKEKRNFPLILESPSPNQTSLYFCASPRWFLGSSGANVLTFGAGSRLTVL.

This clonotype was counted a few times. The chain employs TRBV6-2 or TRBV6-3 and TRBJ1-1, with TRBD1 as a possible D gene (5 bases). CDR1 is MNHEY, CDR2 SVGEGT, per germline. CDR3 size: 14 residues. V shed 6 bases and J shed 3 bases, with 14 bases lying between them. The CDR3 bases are TGTGCCAGCAGAGATCCTACCAGGGACACTGAAGCTTTCTTT. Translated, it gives CASRDPTRDTEAFF.

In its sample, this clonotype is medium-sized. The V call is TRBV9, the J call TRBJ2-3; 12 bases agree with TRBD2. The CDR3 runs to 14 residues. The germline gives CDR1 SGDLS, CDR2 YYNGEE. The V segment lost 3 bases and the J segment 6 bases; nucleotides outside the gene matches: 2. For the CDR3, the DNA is TGTGCCAGCAGCGGGACTAGCGGGGAGGATACGCAGTATTTT. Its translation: CASSGTSGEDTQYF.

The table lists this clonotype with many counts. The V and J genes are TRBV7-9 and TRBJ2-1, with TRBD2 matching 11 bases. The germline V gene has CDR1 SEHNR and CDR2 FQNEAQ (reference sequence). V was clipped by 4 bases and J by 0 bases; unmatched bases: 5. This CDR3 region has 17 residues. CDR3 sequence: CASSSPSGGSSYNEQFF. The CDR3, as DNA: TGTGCCAGCAGCTCCCCTAGCGGGGGGTCCTCCTACAATGAGCAGTTCTTC.

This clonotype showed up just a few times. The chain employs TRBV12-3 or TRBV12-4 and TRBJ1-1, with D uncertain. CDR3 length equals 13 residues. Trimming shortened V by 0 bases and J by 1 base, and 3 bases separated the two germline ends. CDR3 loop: CASSLATNTEAFF. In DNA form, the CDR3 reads TGTGCCAGCAGTTTAGCGACGAACACTGAAGCTTTCTTT.

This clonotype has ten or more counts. The CDR3 is CASSLLGTGDHEQYF. Here the CDR3 DNA reads TGTGCCAGCAGCCTACTAGGGACAGGGGACCACGAGCAGTACTTC. The chain employs TRBV3-1 and TRBJ2-7; 10 nucleotides align to TRBD1. Trimming cost V 4 bases and J 5 bases; bases outside gene matches: 8. Germline V lookup: CDR1 LGHDT, CDR2 YNNKEL (reference sequence). CDR3 length: 15 residues.

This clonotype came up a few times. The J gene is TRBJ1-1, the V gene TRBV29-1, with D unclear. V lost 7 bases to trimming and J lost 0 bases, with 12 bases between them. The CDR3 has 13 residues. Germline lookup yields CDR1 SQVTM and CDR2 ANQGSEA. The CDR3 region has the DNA TGCAGCGCTGTCAGGAGCATGAACACTGAAGCTTTCTTT. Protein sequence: CSAVRSMNTEAFF.

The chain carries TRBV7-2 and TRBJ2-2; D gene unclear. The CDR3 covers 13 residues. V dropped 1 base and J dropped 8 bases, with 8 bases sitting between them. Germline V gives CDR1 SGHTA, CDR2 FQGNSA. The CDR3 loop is CASSLVERGELFF. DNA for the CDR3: TGTGCCAGCAGCTTAGTTGAACGGGGGGAGCTGTTTTTT.

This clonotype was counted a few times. CDR3 loop: CASSEYRTYQETQYF. As DNA, the CDR3 is TGTGCCAGCAGTGAATACAGGACGTACCAAGAGACCCAGTACTTC. The chain carries TRBV25-1 and TRBJ2-5, with no clear D. V lost 0 bases, J lost 0 bases, and 8 bases lay in between. CDR3 length equals 15 residues. Germline V CDR1 and CDR2: MGHDK, SYGVNS.

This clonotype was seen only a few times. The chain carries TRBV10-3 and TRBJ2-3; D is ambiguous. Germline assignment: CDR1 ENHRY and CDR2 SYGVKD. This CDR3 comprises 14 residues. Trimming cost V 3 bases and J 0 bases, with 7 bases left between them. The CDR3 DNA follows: TGTGCCATCAGTGACGGCGAGAGCACAGATACGCAGTATTTT. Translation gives CAISDGESTDTQYF.

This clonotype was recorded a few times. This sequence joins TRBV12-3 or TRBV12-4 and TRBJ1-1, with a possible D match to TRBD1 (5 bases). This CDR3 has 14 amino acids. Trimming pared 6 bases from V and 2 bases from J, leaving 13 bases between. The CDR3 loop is CASSLLRGNTEAFF. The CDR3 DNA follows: TGTGCCAGCAGCCTCCTTAGGGGAAACACTGAAGCTTTCTTT.

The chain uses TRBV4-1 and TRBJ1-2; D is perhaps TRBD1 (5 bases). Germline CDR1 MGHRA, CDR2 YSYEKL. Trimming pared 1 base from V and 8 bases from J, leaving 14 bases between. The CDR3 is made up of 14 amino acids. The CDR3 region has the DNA TGCGCCAGCAGCCAAGTGATACAGGAGCAGGGCTACACCTTC. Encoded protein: CASSQVIQEQGYTF.

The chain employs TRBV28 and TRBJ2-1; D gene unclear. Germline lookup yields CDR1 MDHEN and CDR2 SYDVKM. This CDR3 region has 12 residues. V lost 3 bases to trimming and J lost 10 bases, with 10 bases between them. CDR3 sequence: CASSLMGPEQFF. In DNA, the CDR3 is TGTGCCAGCAGTTTGATGGGCCCCGAGCAGTTCTTC.

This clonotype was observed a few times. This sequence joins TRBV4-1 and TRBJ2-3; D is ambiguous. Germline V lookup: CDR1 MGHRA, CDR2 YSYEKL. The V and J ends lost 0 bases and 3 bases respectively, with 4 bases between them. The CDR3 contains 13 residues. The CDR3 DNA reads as TGCGCCAGCAGCCAAGATGGGACAGATACGCAGTATTTT. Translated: CASSQDGTDTQYF.

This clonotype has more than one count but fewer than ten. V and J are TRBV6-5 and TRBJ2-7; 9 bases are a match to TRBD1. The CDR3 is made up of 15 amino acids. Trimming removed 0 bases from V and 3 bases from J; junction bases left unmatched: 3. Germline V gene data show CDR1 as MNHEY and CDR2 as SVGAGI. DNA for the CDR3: TGTGCCAGCAGTTACTCCGGGACAGGGAACTACGAGCAGTACTTC. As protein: CASSYSGTGNYEQYF.